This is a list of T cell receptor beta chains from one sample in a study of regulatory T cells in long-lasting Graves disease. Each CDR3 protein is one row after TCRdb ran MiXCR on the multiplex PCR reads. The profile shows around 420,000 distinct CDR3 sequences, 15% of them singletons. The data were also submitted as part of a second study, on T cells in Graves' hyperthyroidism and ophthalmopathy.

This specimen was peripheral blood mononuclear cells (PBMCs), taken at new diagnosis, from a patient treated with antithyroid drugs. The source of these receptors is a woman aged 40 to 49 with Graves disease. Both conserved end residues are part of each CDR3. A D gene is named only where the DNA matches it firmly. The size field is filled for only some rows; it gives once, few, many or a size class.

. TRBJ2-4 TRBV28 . TGTGCCAGCAGTTTCCCGGGACGGAAAAACATTCAGTACTTC CASSFPGRKNIQYF
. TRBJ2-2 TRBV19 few TGTGCCAGCTGGGGTACCGGGAGCACCGGGGAGCTGTTTTTT CASWGTGSTGELFF
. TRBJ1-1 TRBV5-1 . TGCGCCAGCAGGTGGGCGCTGAACACTGAAGCTTTCTTT CASRWALNTEAFF
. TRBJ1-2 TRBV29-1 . TGCAGCGTTGAAGATCAGGAATTCCCGTATGGCTACACCTTC CSVEDQEFPYGYTF
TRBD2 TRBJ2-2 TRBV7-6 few TGTGCCAGCAGCTTAGGTCTAGCGGGGCAGAGGGCGAACACCGGGGAGCTGTTTTTT CASSLGLAGQRANTGELFF
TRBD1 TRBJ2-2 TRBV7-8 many TGTGCCAGCAGCCCCTCTGCAGGGGGTCTTTCCGGGGAGCTGTTTTTT CASSPSAGGLSGELFF
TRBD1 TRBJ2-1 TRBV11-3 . TGTGCCAGCAGCTTTGTACGGGCCGGGACAGGGGCGCACGATGAGCAGTTCTTC CASSFVRAGTGAHDEQFF
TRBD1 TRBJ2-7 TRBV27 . TGTGCCAGCAGTCCAACCCCCGGGACAGGGGGGTACGAGCAGTACTTC CASSPTPGTGGYEQYF
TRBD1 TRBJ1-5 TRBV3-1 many TGTGCCAGCAGCCTTGAAAGACAGGGTAGATTTCAGCCCCAGCATTTT CASSLERQGRFQPQHF
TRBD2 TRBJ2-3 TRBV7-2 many TGTGCCAGCAGCCCTCGACTAGCGGGAGGGGCAGATACGCAGTATTTT CASSPRLAGGADTQYF
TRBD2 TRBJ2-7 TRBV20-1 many TGCAGTGCTAGAGATTCACTAGCGATCTCGTACGAGCAGTACTTC CSARDSLAISYEQYF
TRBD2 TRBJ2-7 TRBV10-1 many TGCGCCAGCAGTGATTTTCTAGCGGGTTCGAAATCCTACGAGCAGTACTTC CASSDFLAGSKSYEQYF
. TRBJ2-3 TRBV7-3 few TGTGCCAGCAGCTCCGTGGCAGCCGGCACAGATACGCAGTATTTT CASSSVAAGTDTQYF
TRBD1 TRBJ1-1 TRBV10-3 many TGTGCCACCAGGACAGGACCGAACACTGAAGCTTTCTTT CATRTGPNTEAFF
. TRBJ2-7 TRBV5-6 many TGTGCCAGCAGCCCTGGCCAGAGCGTTGGCGAGCAGTACTTC CASSPGQSVGEQYF
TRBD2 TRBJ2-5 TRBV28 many TGTGCCAGCAGTTTCAGCCTAGCGGGACAAGAGACCCAGTACTTC CASSFSLAGQETQYF
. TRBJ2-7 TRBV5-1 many TGTGCCAGCAGCTTAGTCGGCCGTGACGAGCAGTACTTC CASSLVGRDEQYF
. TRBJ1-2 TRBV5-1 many TGCGCCAGCACGGGGGCCGAGGGGATCGGCTATGGCTACACCTTC CASTGAEGIGYGYTF
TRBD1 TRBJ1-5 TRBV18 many TGTGCCAGCTCAGGACAGGGGGCCGGTAGCAATCAGCCCCAGCATTTT CASSGQGAGSNQPQHF
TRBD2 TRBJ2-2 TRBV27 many TGTGCCAGCAGTGGCCCCAGACTAGCGGGAGGCCCCAACACCGGGGAGCTGTTTTTT CASSGPRLAGGPNTGELFF
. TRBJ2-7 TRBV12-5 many TGTGCTAGTGGTTTGACCCCGACAGGACTGGCCCCCTACGAGCAGTACTTC CASGLTPTGLAPYEQYF
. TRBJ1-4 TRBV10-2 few TGCGCCAGCAGTGAGCGCCGGGGTAATGAAAAACTGTTTTTT CASSERRGNEKLFF
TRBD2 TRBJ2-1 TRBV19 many TGTGCCAGTAAACTTATAGCGGGGTACAATGAGCAGTTCTTC CASKLIAGYNEQFF
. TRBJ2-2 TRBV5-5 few TGTGCCAGCAGCAGCCGGGATAACACCGGGGAGCTGTTTTTT CASSSRDNTGELFF
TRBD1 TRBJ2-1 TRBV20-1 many TGCAGTGCTAGGGACAGGGATAAGTACAATGAGCAGTTCTTC CSARDRDKYNEQFF
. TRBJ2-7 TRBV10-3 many TGTGCCATCAGCCCTTCAAGCTCCTACGAGCAGTACTTC CAISPSSSYEQYF
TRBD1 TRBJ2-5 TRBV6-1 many TGTGCCAGCAGTCTCCCCCTTCCGGGACAGGGTTACCAAGAGACCCAGTACTTC CASSLPLPGQGYQETQYF
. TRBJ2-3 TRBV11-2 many TGTGCCAGCAACCCCGCGGGGTTTTCTAGCACAGATACGCAGTATTTT CASNPAGFSSTDTQYF
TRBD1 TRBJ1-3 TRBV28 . TGTGCCAGCAGTTCAATGGGACAGGGAAACACCATATATTTT CASSSMGQGNTIYF
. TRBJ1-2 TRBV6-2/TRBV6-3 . TGTGCCAGCAGTTACGTACTGGCCGGCTATGGCTACACCTTC CASSYVLAGYGYTF
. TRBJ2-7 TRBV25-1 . TGTGCCAGCAGTGATTCCCAGGGCCTACCCTCCTACGAGCAGTACTTC CASSDSQGLPSYEQYF
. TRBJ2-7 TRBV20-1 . TGCAGTGCTACCCTCACAGCCTCCGAGCAGTACTTC CSATLTASEQYF
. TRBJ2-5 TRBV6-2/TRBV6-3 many TGTGCCAGCAGTGTAACTAGATTCCAAGAGACCCAGTACTTC CASSVTRFQETQYF
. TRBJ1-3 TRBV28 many TGTGCCAGCAGTTTTACCCCAGCGGGGAAGTCTTTCTCTGGAAACACCATATATTTT CASSFTPAGKSFSGNTIYF
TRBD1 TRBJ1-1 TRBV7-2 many TGTGCCAGCAGGCCTCGGACAGGGGGGACGAACACTGAAGCTTTCTTT CASRPRTGGTNTEAFF
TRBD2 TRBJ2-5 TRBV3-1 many TGTGCCAGCAGCCAAGATTTAACTAGCGGTTGGAATGGCCAGTACTTC CASSQDLTSGWNGQYF
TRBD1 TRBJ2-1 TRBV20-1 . TGCAGTGCTAGGGAACCGGGACAGGGAGCCAATGAGCAGTTCTTC CSAREPGQGANEQFF
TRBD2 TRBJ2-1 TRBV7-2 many TGTGCCAGCAGCTTAGGCCTAGCGGACAATGAGCAGTTCTTC CASSLGLADNEQFF